The 29 T cell receptor beta chains below come from one sample, sequenced in a study of T cell repertoires in cytomegalovirus infection. MiXCR, run by TCRdb on the reads, gives a single entry per CDR3 protein. Here the sample spans a few hundred thousand distinct CDR3 sequences, about a sixth being singletons. Material for sequencing was CD8+ T cells from PBMCs. The receptors were sampled from a human donor in good health (CMV status not recorded). Some clones in this sample may be carry-over from other donors' samples.

In its sample, this clonotype was seen a few times. The chain combines TRBV5-6 with TRBJ1-1, with D possibly being TRBD1 (6 bases). This CDR3 is 13 amino acids long. Germline CDR1 SGHDT, CDR2 YYEEEE. Trimming cost V 6 bases and J 7 bases, with 16 bases left between them. CDR3: CASTNGGGSEAFF. The CDR3 DNA reads as TGTGCCAGCACCAATGGGGGCGGCAGTGAAGCTTTCTTT.

This clonotype occurred many times. The chain employs TRBV7-2 and TRBJ2-5, with a possible D match to TRBD1 (7 bases). The V and J ends lost 7 bases and 5 bases respectively, with 17 bases between them. The CDR3 loop spans 14 amino acids. Germline loops: CDR1 SGHTA, CDR2 FQGNSA. CDR3 in DNA: TGTGCCAGCAATGGAGGAGGGGGCGGGGAGACCCAGTACTTC. Its translation: CASNGGGGGETQYF.

Ten or more counts support this clonotype. The chain employs TRBV7-9 and TRBJ2-5, with TRBD1 matching over 9 bases. Trimming cost V 5 bases and J 4 bases; bases outside gene matches: 5. Germline CDR1 and CDR2: SEHNR and FQNEAQ (reference sequence). The CDR3 is 14 amino acids. For the CDR3, the DNA is TGTGCCAGCAGCCCCCGGACAGGGGCAGAGACCCAGTACTTC. Residues: CASSPRTGAETQYF.

Many counts were recorded for this clonotype. This chain connects TRBV12-3 or TRBV12-4 to TRBJ2-3, with 10 bases that match TRBD1. This CDR3 contains 15 residues. With 8 bases clipped from V and 1 base from J, the junction kept 6 bases outside the gene matches. This CDR3 is CASEIGTGGTDTQYF. CDR3 coding DNA: TGTGCCAGCGAAATCGGGACAGGGGGCACAGATACGCAGTATTTT.

This clonotype has ten or more counts. The chain recombines TRBV15 with TRBJ1-6; the D is unclear. Trimming cost V 0 bases and J 6 bases, with 12 bases left between them. Germline V gene lookup returns CDR1 LNHNV and CDR2 YYDKDF (reference sequence). This CDR3 region has 16 residues. The CDR3 spells CATSRDLGEFNSPLHF. CDR3 in DNA: TGTGCCACCAGCAGAGATCTTGGGGAGTTTAATTCACCCCTCCACTTT.

The table lists this clonotype with a few counts. The V gene is TRBV29-1, the J gene TRBJ2-2; no reliable D call. V was shortened by 3 bases and J by 6 bases, with 14 bases between the two germline ends. Germline V gives CDR1 SQVTM, CDR2 ANQGSEA. This CDR3 comprises 14 residues. The CDR3 sequence: CSVEIAGGAGELFF. The CDR3 coding sequence is TGCAGCGTTGAGATCGCAGGTGGGGCCGGGGAGCTGTTTTTT.

At least ten counts were recorded for this clonotype. The chain is built from TRBV4-1 and TRBJ1-1; no definite D call. Germline V CDR1 and CDR2: MGHRA, YSYEKL. The CDR3 has 14 residues. V shed 1 base and J shed 4 bases, with 10 bases lying between them. CDR3 in amino acids: CASSQGPGSTEAFF. DNA of the CDR3: TGCGCCAGCAGCCAAGGGCCGGGGAGCACTGAAGCTTTCTTT.

V gene TRBV7-9 combines with J gene TRBJ2-7; D remains unclear. This CDR3 has 14 amino acids. V gave up 5 bases and J gave up 4 bases, with 15 bases separating them. Looked up from germline, CDR1 is SEHNR and CDR2 is FQNEAQ (reference sequence). CDR3 protein: CASSPSWGMYEQYF. CDR3 in DNA: TGTGCCAGCAGCCCTTCCTGGGGAATGTACGAGCAGTACTTC.

This clonotype was detected ten times or more. J is TRBJ1-1 and V is TRBV4-1; the D gene is possibly TRBD1 (5 bases). With 4 bases removed from V and 2 bases from J, the gap between germline ends came to 11 bases. Germline CDR1 is MGHRA and CDR2 is YSYEKL. The CDR3 consists of 14 residues. CDR3 loop: CASSLSTANTEAFF. DNA for the CDR3: TGCGCCAGCAGCCTATCGACAGCCAACACTGAAGCTTTCTTT.

This clonotype was counted a few times. The gene calls are TRBV29-1 and TRBJ1-1, with TRBD1 identical over 7 bases. After removal of 6 bases from V and 0 bases from J, the junction contained 4 bases not matched to a gene. Germline lookup yields CDR1 SQVTM and CDR2 ANQGSEA. The CDR3 consists of 13 residues. CDR3 loop: CSVVGQLNTEAFF. The CDR3 coding sequence is TGCAGCGTCGTGGGACAGTTGAACACTGAAGCTTTCTTT.

The genes are TRBV20-1 and TRBJ1-2; D gene uncertain. V gave up 3 bases and J gave up 7 bases, with 15 bases separating them. The CDR3 is 13 residues long. The germline V gene encodes CDR1 DFQATT and CDR2 SNEGSKA (reference sequence). Here the CDR3 reads CSARALSDGGYTF. CDR3 DNA sequence: TGCAGTGCTAGGGCTCTTTCGGATGGTGGCTACACCTTC.

The chain couples TRBV19 to TRBJ2-1; D is perhaps TRBD1 (7 bases). Germline V lookup: CDR1 LNHDA, CDR2 SQIVND (reference sequence). This CDR3 is built from 15 residues. V lost 5 bases, J lost 3 bases, and 14 bases lay in between. This CDR3 reads CASSVSRGDYNEQFF. Written as DNA, the CDR3 is TGTGCCAGTAGTGTCAGCAGGGGGGACTACAATGAGCAGTTCTTC. Complete variable domain (other parts from reference TRBV19 and TRBJ2-1): DGGITQSPKYLFRKEGQNVTLSCEQNLNHDAMYWYRQDPGQGLRLIYYSQIVNDFQKGDIAEGYSVSREKKESFPLTVTSAQKNPTAFYLCASSVSRGDYNEQFFGPGTRLTVL.

This clonotype was picked up a small number of times. The CDR3 coding sequence is TGCAGCGTTGACCCGAACAGGGGCGTGAACACTGAAGCTTTCTTT. Its translation is CSVDPNRGVNTEAFF. The V call is TRBV29-1, the J call TRBJ1-1, with 7 bases fitting TRBD1. Trimming took 3 bases from V and 0 from J; bases not matched to a gene: 7. CDR1 and CDR2 from the germline V gene are SQVTM and ANQGSEA. The CDR3 consists of 15 residues.

This clonotype was recorded many times. The chain is built from TRBV7-6 and TRBJ2-1, with D possibly TRBD1 on 6 matching bases. Germline CDR1 and CDR2: SGHVS and FNYEAQ. Trimming stripped 0 bases from V and 5 bases from J, with 11 bases between. The CDR3 contains 15 residues. The CDR3 protein is CASSLAGTSHNEQFF. CDR3 bases: TGTGCCAGCAGCTTAGCCGGGACAAGCCACAATGAGCAGTTCTTC.

J is TRBJ1-6 and V is TRBV5-6, with D uncertain. This CDR3 comprises 16 residues. Germline V CDR1 and CDR2: SGHDT, YYEEEE. V shed 0 bases and J shed 0 bases, with 7 bases lying between them. The CDR3 is CASSLEGDSYNSPLHF. DNA of the CDR3: TGTGCCAGCAGCTTGGAAGGAGACTCCTATAATTCACCCCTCCACTTT.

This clonotype was observed a few times. The chain carries TRBV29-1 and TRBJ1-1, with TRBD1 as a possible D gene (5 bases). CDR1 and CDR2 from the germline V gene are SQVTM and ANQGSEA. There are 12 residues in the CDR3. Trimming shortened V by 2 bases and J by 7 bases, and 11 bases separated the two germline ends. CDR3 bases: TGCAGCGTTGAATCTGGGGCGGGTGAAGCTTTCTTT. Translation gives CSVESGAGEAFF.

This clonotype was seen many times. The CDR3 DNA reads as TGTGCCAGCAGCTTTGAGGGGGCAAGCAATGAGCAGTTCTTC. It codes for CASSFEGASNEQFF. V and J are TRBV7-6 and TRBJ2-1, with 7 bases identical to TRBD1. The germline V gene has CDR1 SGHVS and CDR2 FNYEAQ. Losses at the gene ends were 3 bases for V and 6 bases for J; bases not matched to a gene: 5. This CDR3 has 14 amino acids.

This clonotype was counted at least ten times. V gene TRBV6-5 combines with J gene TRBJ2-3; D ambiguous. Germline lookup yields CDR1 MNHEY and CDR2 SVGAGI. CDR3 length: 12 residues. V was shortened by 3 bases and J by 5 bases, with 6 bases between the two germline ends. The CDR3 DNA reads TGTGCCAGCAGTTATTCCAGAGATACGCAGTATTTT. It codes for CASSYSRDTQYF.

This clonotype appeared many times. CDR3 sequence reads: CASRTFTRRTSSYEQYF. The CDR3 DNA follows: TGTGCCAGCCGAACGTTCACCCGTCGGACGTCCTCCTACGAGCAGTACTTC. The rearrangement joins TRBV28 to TRBJ2-7, with D uncertain. Trimming took 8 bases from V and 0 from J, leaving 23 bases between them. CDR3 length: 17 residues. The germline V gene encodes CDR1 MDHEN and CDR2 SYDVKM.

This clonotype was detected only a few times. The chain has TRBV4-1 and TRBJ2-7; D unresolved. V was trimmed by 5 bases and J by 0 bases, leaving 14 bases between them. Germline loops: CDR1 MGHRA, CDR2 YSYEKL. The CDR3 sequence is 15 residues long. CDR3 sequence: CASSTGSLSSYEQYF. The CDR3 DNA reads as TGCGCCAGCAGCACGGGTAGTCTGAGCTCCTACGAGCAGTACTTC.

This clonotype occurred a few times. The chain employs TRBV13 and TRBJ2-1; 13 bases line up with TRBD2. Unmatched junction bases numbered 8, after V lost 4 bases and J lost 8 bases. The CDR3 runs to 16 residues. CDR1 is PRHDT, CDR2 FYEKMQ, per germline (reference sequence). The CDR3 region has the DNA TGTGCCAGCAGCTCCCCGGGACTAGCGGGGTTTGATGAGCAGTTCTTC. It is translated as CASSSPGLAGFDEQFF.

This clonotype has just a few counts. The chain employs TRBV5-5 and TRBJ2-3; no clear D gene. CDR1 is SGHKS, CDR2 YYEKEE, per germline (reference sequence). This CDR3 has 16 residues. The germline V and J ends were trimmed by 5 bases and 1 base, with 17 bases remaining between them. For the CDR3, the DNA is TGTGCCAGCAGGCCCGCGGTAGGGTCGGGCACAGATACGCAGTATTTT. The encoded protein is CASRPAVGSGTDTQYF.

The chain recombines TRBV7-8 with TRBJ2-1, with 12 bases fitting TRBD2. The CDR3 spans 15 residues. V lost 6 bases to trimming and J lost 6 bases; unmatched junction nucleotides: 6. CDR1 SGHVS and CDR2 FQNEAQ come from the germline V gene. The CDR3 here is CASRPGLAGINEQFF. CDR3 nucleotides: TGTGCCAGCAGGCCAGGACTAGCGGGGATCAATGAGCAGTTCTTC. The full variable domain, rest sourced from reference TRBV7-8 and TRBJ2-1, is GAGVSQSPRYKVAKRGQDVALRCDPISGHVSLFWYQQALGQGPEFLTYFQNEAQLDKSGLPSDRFFAERPEGSVSTLKIQRTQQEDSAVYLCASRPGLAGINEQFFGPGTRLTVL.

This clonotype has at least ten counts. The rearrangement uses TRBV20-1 and TRBJ2-7, with 10 bases identical to TRBD2. This CDR3 contains 19 residues. Germline V gene lookup returns CDR1 DFQATT and CDR2 SNEGSKA (reference sequence). The V segment lost 0 bases and the J segment 0 bases; nucleotides outside the gene matches: 14. Here the CDR3 DNA reads TGCAGTGCTAGAGATCCTGGGCTAGCGGGGGACCTAAGCTCCTACGAGCAGTACTTC. Its protein is CSARDPGLAGDLSSYEQYF.

This clonotype was observed many times. The chain is built from TRBV7-8 and TRBJ2-3, with TRBD2 matching 8 bases. The junction had 14 bases not matched to a gene; V was cut back by 1 base and J by 5 bases. The germline V gene has CDR1 SGHVS and CDR2 FQNEAQ. CDR3 length: 18 amino acids. The DNA of the CDR3 is TGTGCCAGCAGCTTAGGATCCCAGCGGGGGCCCCGTGGAGATACGCAGTATTTT. Its translation is CASSLGSQRGPRGDTQYF.

This clonotype was counted many times. The V call is TRBV7-2, the J call TRBJ2-7; D possibly matches TRBD1 or TRBD2 (6 bases each). CDR3 length: 15 residues. Trimming left V 5 bases short and J 0 bases short, with 14 bases between. The germline V gene encodes CDR1 SGHTA and CDR2 FQGNSA. The CDR3 reads CASSPGGFLSYEQYF. DNA for the CDR3: TGTGCCAGCAGCCCCGGGGGCTTCCTCTCCTACGAGCAGTACTTC. Full variable domain (remainder filled in from reference TRBV7-2 and TRBJ2-7): GAGVSQSPSNKVTEKGKDVELRCDPISGHTALYWYRQSLGQGLEFLIYFQGNSAPDKSGLPSDRFSAERTGGSVSTLTIQRTQQEDSAVYLCASSPGGFLSYEQYFGPGTRLTVT.

This clonotype appeared many times. The rearrangement joins TRBV5-6 to TRBJ1-2; no reliable D call. This CDR3 spans 12 amino acids. The V and J ends lost 0 bases and 6 bases respectively, with 6 bases between them. From germline, CDR1 is SGHDT and CDR2 YYEEEE. The CDR3 sequence is CASSLGTNGYTF. The CDR3 DNA follows: TGTGCCAGCAGCTTGGGGACGAATGGCTACACCTTC.

This rearrangement joins TRBV12-3 or TRBV12-4 to TRBJ2-7; no clear D. The CDR3 runs to 16 residues. Trimming took 2 bases from V and 1 from J, leaving 15 bases between them. Here the CDR3 DNA reads TGTGCCAGCAGTTTAAGTGCGCAGTACGGATCCTACGAGCAGTACTTC. Protein product: CASSLSAQYGSYEQYF.

J is TRBJ1-2 and V is TRBV29-1; possibly TRBD1 for D (6 bases). V lost 2 bases and J lost 6, with 10 bases in between. The V gene's germline CDR1 is SQVTM and CDR2 ANQGSEA. There are 12 residues in the CDR3. For the CDR3, the DNA is TGCAGCGTTGAACGGGGGGCGGATGGCTACACCTTC. Its translation: CSVERGADGYTF.